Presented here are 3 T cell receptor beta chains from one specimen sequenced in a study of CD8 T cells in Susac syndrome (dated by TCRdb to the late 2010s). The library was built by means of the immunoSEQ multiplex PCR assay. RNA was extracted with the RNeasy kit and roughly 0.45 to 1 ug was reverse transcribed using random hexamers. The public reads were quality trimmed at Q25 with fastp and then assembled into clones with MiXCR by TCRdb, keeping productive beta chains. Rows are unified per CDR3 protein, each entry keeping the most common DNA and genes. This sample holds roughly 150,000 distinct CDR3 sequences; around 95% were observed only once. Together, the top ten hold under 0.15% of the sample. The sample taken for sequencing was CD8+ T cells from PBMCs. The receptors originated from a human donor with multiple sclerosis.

CDR3 nucleotide sequence: TGCGCCAGCAGCTTGGAGAGGCCGGGAGGTGGTGGCTACACCTTC. It codes for CASSLERPGGGGYTF. V is TRBV5-1 and J is TRBJ1-2; D not certain. With 0 bases removed from V and 7 bases from J, the gap between germline ends came to 16 bases. CDR1 and CDR2 from the germline V gene are SGHRS and YFSETQ. The CDR3 length is 15 residues.

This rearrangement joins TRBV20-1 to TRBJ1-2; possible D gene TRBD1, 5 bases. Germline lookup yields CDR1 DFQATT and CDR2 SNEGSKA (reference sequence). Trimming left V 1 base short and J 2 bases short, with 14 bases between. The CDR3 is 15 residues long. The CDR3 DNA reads TGCAGTGCTAGAGGCTCAGGGAACTTAAACTATGGCTACACCTTC. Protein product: CSARGSGNLNYGYTF.

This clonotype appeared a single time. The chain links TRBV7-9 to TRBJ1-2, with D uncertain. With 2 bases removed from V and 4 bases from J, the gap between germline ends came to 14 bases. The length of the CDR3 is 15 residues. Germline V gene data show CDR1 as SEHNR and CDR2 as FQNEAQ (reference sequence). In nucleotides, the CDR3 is TGTGCCAGCAGCTTATCCACCGCAGGATCCTATGGCTACACCTTC. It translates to CASSLSTAGSYGYTF.